This T cell receptor (beta chain) is from a study of shared clonotypes between healthy human individuals (dated by TCRdb to about 2020). Regarding the study in general: A few men and two women, aged 18 to 49 years, made up the cohort. The study deeply sequenced blood TCR repertoires of about 5 healthy adults to estimate repertoire size and the extent of clonotype sharing between individuals. To increase sequencing depth and limit assay-specific biases, different laboratories used diverse techniques to prepare libraries and sequence TCR repertoires. Per donor, leukapheresis produced somewhere between about 0.8 and 9.5 billion PBMCs. Study-wide findings and limitations: Based on pairwise subsampling, the degree of clonotype sharing among donors was expected to be affected by sequencing depth. The small number of donors limited the genetic and exposure-history diversity represented. Sampling was restricted to blood, and TCR repertoires in tissue are likely to differ from TCR repertoires in blood.

Sequences SEHNR (CDR1) and FQNEAQ (CDR2) are obtained from the germline V gene (reference sequence). The CDR3 runs 14 residues from the cysteine to the phenylalanine. Here the CDR3 DNA is all that survives: 42 bases in frame from base 1. From V the trimming removes 6 bases and from J it removes 7 bases, while the gene matches leave 6 bases of the junction unaccounted for. TCR CDR3 regions were amplified from genomic DNA by multiplex PCR using the deep immunoSEQ assay. Extracted genomic DNA from each cell subset was spread evenly across all wells of several immunoSEQ 96-well plates, with each plate serving as a replicate. Each replicate PCR for unsorted PBMC received roughly 300 ng genomic DNA, equal to 30,000 to 35,000 T cell genomes. Ten immunoSEQ deep assay plates were used to sequence unsorted PBMC genomic DNA. The purified libraries were quantified using a Qubit 3.0 fluorometer, sized with a Bioanalyzer 2100, and then quantified again using the KAPA Library Quantification kit. A separate single-read 150-cycle Illumina NextSeq 550 flow cell was used to sequence each immunoSEQ 96-well plate. Concerning the study's data processing: Because only junctional sequences without quality scores were contained in the immunoSEQ output, filtering matching that applied to full-length reads could not be performed. Sequences were annotated with PyIR, a Python wrapper for IgBLAST v1.9, using IMGT germline references to assign V/J genes and CDR3. Reads with weak V/J assignments (E-value above 1e-6), missing CDR3, stop codons, out-of-frame junctions, or ambiguous translated residues were removed. V3J clonotypes were defined by identical inferred V gene, J gene, and CDR3 amino acid sequence. Percentage overlap between repertoires was computed as shared unique clonotypes divided by the size of the smaller repertoire. Richness of each repertoire was evaluated using RTK rarefaction, the Chao1 estimator, and Recon v2.1 estimates of unobserved clonotypes. TCRdb obtained this table from immuneACCESS and retained in-frame rearrangements with V and J assigned. These tables miss some clones; where compared with another copy, unresolved V genes account for less than half of the shortfall, and the remainder is unexplained. Clone size and V and J calls were adopted from that table, with D and trimming inferred from the DNA. Recorded for this sample are around 450,000 clones; 70% to 80% of them occurred a single time. The ten biggest clones cover under 15% of the sample.

In its sample, this clone was seen once. Its antigen has not been determined. No base quality information exists; no much larger clone differs at one position. The donors were healthy, HIV-negative adults with no recently reported acute infections or vaccinations. Only Caucasian adults living in Nashville, Tennessee, USA were represented among the donors. For unsorted samples, 75 million to 100 million PBMCs were counted and genomic DNA was extracted with the QIAamp DNA Blood Mini kit. After blood collection by leukapheresis, PBMCs were isolated using Ficoll-Histopaque density gradient centrifugation and then cryopreserved in the vapor phase of liquid nitrogen.

The chain is made from TRBV7-9 and TRBJ1-6, and 7 junction bases match TRBD1. The TCR was taken from a woman between 40 and 50 years old in good health. Some clones in this sample may be carry-over from other donors' samples. Sequences were obtained from PBMCs. Read as DNA, the sequence is TGTGCCAGCAGTCGGGACAGCTTCAATTCACCCCTCCACTTT. Its protein reads: CASSRDSFNSPLHF.